These 5 T cell receptor beta chains share one sample of origin, sequenced in a study of cytomegalovirus exposure and HLA in healthy donors. PCR was performed using 60 Vbeta and 13 Jbeta primers. Sequenced by immunoSEQ multiplex PCR; TCRdb stores in-frame clones only, minus some. This repertoire shows 95,000 to 110,000 clones, over 80% found once; its top ten account for 2% to 3%. What was sequenced was PBMCs. All receptors derive from a young man in good health and CMV-seropositive.

This chain uses TRBV29-1 with TRBJ2-7, with D tentatively TRBD1 (7 bases). CDR1 is SQVTM and CDR2 is ANQGSEA in the germline V gene. Trimming stripped 4 bases from V and 3 bases from J, with 10 bases between. The CDR3 has 12 residues. The CDR3 here is CSVGGDSYEQYF. The CDR3 coding sequence is TGCAGCGTTGGGGGGGACAGCTACGAGCAGTACTTC.

The chain uses TRBV21-1 and TRBJ1-3; TRBD1 was called by the table and not checked on the DNA. TRBV21-1 represents a pseudogene. CDR3 length: 17 residues. CDR3 protein: CASSKVRGDRDGNTIYF. CDR3 bases: TGTGCCAGCAGCAAAGTCAGGGGCGACAGGGACGGAAACACCATATATTTT.

This chain connects TRBV25-1 to TRBJ1-1, with D unclear. CDR3 length equals 13 residues. V was clipped by 6 bases and J by 0 bases, with 8 bases between them. Germline CDR1 is MGHDK and CDR2 is SYGVNS. The CDR3 here is CASRSAVNTEAFF. CDR3 in DNA: TGTGCCAGCAGGTCGGCGGTGAACACTGAAGCTTTCTTT. The variable domain in full, completed from reference TRBV25-1 and TRBJ1-1, reads EADIYQTPRYLVIGTGKKITLECSQTMGHDKMYWYQQDPGMELHLIHYSYGVNSTEKGDLSSESTVSRIRTEHFPLTLESARPSHTSQYLCASRSAVNTEAFFGQGTRLTVV.

This sequence joins TRBV6-1 and TRBJ2-7; 9 bases align to TRBD2. Losses at the gene ends were 6 bases for V and 4 bases for J; bases not matched to a gene: 7. Germline V gene data show CDR1 as MNHNS and CDR2 as SASEGT. The CDR3 spans 14 residues. In DNA form, the CDR3 reads TGTGCCAGCAGGGCGGGGAGCGGGAGGTACGAGCAGTACTTC. This translates into CASRAGSGRYEQYF.

V is TRBV2 and J is TRBJ2-5; TRBD2 matches at 9 bases. This CDR3 region has 13 residues. V gave up 6 bases and J gave up 3 bases; unmatched junction bases: 2. Germline values: CDR1 SNHLY, CDR2 FYNNEI. CDR3 in DNA: TGTGCCAGCAGGGTAGCGGGGGAAGAGACCCAGTACTTC. Encoded protein: CASRVAGEETQYF.